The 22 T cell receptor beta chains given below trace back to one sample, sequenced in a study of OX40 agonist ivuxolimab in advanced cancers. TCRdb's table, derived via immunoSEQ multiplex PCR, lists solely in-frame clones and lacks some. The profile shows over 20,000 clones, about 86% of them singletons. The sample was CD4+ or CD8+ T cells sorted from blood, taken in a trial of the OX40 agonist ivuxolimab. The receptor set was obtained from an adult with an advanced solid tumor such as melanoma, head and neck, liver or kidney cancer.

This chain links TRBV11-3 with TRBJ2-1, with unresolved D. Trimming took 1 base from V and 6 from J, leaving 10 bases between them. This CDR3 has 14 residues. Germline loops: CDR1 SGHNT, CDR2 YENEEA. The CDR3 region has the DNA TGTGCCAGCAGCTTAGCTTCTGGGTCCAATGAGCAGTTCTTC. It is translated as CASSLASGSNEQFF.

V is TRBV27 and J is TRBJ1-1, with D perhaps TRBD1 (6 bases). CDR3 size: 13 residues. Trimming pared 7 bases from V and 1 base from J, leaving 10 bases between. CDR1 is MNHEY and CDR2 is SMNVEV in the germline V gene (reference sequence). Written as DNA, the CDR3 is TGTGCCAGCATGGAACAGGGGAACACTGAAGCTTTCTTT. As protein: CASMEQGNTEAFF.

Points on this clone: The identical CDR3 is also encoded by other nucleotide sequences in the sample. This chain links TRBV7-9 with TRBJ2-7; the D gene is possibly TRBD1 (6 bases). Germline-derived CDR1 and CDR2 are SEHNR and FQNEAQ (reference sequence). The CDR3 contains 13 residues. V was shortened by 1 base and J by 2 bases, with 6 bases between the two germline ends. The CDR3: CASSLGTAYEQYF. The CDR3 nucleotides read TGTGCCAGCAGCTTAGGGACAGCCTACGAGCAGTACTTC.

Written as DNA, the CDR3 is TGTGCCAGCAGCCTCGGGATCCAAGAGGAGACCCAGTACTTC. As protein: CASSLGIQEETQYF. This chain joins TRBV27 and TRBJ2-5; D perhaps matches TRBD2 (5 bases). CDR1 is MNHEY and CDR2 is SMNVEV in the germline V gene (reference sequence). Trimming removed 6 bases from V and 5 bases from J, with 16 bases in between. This CDR3 has 14 amino acids.

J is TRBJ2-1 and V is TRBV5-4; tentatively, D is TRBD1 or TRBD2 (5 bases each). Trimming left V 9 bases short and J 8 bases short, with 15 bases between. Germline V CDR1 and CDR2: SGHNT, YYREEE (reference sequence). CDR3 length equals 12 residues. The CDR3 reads CAIGAGGDEQFF. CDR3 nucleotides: TGTGCCATCGGGGCAGGTGGCGATGAGCAGTTCTTC. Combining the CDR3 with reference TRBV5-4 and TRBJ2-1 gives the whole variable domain ETGVTQSPTHLIKTRGQQVTLRCSSQSGHNTVSWYQQALGQGPQFIFQYYREEENGRGNFPPRFSGLQFPNYSSELNVNALELDDSALYLCAIGAGGDEQFFGPGTRLTVL.

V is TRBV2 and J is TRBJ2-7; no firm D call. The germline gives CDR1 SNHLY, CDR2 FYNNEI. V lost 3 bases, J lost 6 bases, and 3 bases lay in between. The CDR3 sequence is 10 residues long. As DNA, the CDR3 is TGTGCCAGCAGTGATTTCGAGCAGTACTTC. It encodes CASSDFEQYF. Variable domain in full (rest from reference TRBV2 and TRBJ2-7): EPEVTQTPSHQVTQMGQEVILRCVPISNHLYFYWYRQILGQKVEFLVSFYNNEISEKSEIFDDQFSVERPDGSNFTLKIRSTKLEDSAMYFCASSDFEQYFGPGTRLTVT.

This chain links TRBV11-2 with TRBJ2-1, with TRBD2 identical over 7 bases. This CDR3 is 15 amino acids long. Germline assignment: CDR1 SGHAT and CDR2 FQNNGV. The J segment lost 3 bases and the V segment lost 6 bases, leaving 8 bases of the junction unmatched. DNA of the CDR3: TGTGCCAGCAGTTTTCCTGGGGGGGGCTACAATGAGCAGTTCTTC. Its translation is CASSFPGGGYNEQFF.

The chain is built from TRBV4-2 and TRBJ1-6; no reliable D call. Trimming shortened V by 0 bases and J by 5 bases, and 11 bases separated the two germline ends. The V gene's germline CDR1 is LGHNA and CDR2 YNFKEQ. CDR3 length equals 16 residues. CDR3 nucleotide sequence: TGTGCCAGCAGCCAAGATTATGACGGCAATAATTCACCCCTCCACTTT. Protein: CASSQDYDGNNSPLHF.

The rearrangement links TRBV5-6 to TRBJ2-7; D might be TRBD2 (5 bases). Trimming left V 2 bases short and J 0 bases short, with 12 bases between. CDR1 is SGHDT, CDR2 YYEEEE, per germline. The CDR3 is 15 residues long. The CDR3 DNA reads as TGTGCCAGCAGCTTATGGGAGTTGGGCTCCTACGAGCAGTACTTC. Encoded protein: CASSLWELGSYEQYF.

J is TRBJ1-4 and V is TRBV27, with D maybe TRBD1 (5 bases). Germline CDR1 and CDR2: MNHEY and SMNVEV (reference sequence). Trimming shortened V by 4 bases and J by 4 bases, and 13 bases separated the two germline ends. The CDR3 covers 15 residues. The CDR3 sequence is CASSSLRDGNEKLFF. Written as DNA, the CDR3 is TGTGCCAGCAGTTCCCTTCGGGACGGTAATGAAAAACTGTTTTTT.

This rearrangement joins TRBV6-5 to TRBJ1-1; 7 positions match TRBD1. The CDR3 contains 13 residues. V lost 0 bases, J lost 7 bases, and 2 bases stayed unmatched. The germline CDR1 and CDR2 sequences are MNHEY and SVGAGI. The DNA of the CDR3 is TGTGCCAGCAGTTACTCGGCAGGGGGTGAAGCTTTCTTT. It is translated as CASSYSAGGEAFF.

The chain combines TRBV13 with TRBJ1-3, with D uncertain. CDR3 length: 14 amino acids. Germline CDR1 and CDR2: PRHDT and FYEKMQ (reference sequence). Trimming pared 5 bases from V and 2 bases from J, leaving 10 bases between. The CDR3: CASSAGITGNTIYF. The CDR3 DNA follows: TGTGCCAGCAGCGCAGGAATCACTGGAAACACCATATATTTT. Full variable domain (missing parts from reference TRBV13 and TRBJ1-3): AAGVIQSPRHLIKEKRETATLKCYPIPRHDTVYWYQQGPGQDPQFLISFYEKMQSDKGSIPDRFSAQQFSDYHSELNMSSLELGDSALYFCASSAGITGNTIYFGEGSWLTVV.

The CDR3 sequence: CASSLGAGAEQFF. The CDR3 DNA sequence: TGTGCCAGCAGCTTAGGCGCTGGGGCTGAGCAGTTCTTC. The rearrangement uses TRBV13 and TRBJ2-1; a weak D match, TRBD1 (5 bases). CDR3 size: 13 residues. Germline CDR1 is PRHDT and CDR2 is FYEKMQ (reference sequence). V was shortened by 0 bases and J by 9 bases, with 9 bases between the two germline ends.

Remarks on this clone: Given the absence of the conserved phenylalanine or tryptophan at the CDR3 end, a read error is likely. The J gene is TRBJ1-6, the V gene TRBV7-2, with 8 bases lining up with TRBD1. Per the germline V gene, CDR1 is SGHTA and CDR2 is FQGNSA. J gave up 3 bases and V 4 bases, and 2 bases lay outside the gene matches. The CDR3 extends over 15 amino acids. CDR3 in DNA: TGTGCCAGCAGCTCGGGACAGGACTATAATTCACCCCTCCACCTT. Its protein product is CASSSGQDYNSPLHL.

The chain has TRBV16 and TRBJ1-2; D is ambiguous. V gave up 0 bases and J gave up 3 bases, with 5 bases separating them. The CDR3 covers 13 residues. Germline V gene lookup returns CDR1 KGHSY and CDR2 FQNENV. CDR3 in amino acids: CASSQSGYYGYTF. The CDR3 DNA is TGTGCCAGCAGCCAATCGGGTTACTATGGCTACACCTTC.

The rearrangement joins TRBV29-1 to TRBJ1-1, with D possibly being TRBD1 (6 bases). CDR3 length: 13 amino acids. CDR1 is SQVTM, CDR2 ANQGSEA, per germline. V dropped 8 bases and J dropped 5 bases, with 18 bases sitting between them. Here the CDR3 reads CSLRRTEGTEAFF. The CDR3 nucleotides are TGCAGCCTGCGACGGACAGAAGGTACTGAAGCTTTCTTT.

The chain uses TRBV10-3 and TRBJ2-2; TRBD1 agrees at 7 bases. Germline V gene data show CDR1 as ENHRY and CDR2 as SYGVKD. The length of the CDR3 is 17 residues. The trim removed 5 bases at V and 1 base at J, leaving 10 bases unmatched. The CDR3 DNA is TGTGCCATCAGTCCTAACAGGGGCCGCTTGAACACCGGGGAGCTGTTTTTT. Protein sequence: CAISPNRGRLNTGELFF.

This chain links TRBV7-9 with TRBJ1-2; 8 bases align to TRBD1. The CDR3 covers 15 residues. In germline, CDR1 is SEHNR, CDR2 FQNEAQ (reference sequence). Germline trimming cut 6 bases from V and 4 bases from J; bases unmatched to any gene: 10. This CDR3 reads CASRESVTGVYGYTF. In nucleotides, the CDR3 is TGTGCCAGCAGGGAGAGTGTGACAGGGGTCTATGGCTACACCTTC.

The CDR3 is CASSLEGLAGLQETQYF. CDR3 sequence (DNA): TGTGCCAGCAGCTTAGAGGGCCTAGCGGGGCTTCAAGAGACCCAGTACTTC. J is TRBJ2-5 and V is TRBV7-6; 9 nucleotides line up with TRBD2. The germline CDR1 and CDR2 sequences are SGHVS and FNYEAQ. The CDR3 contains 17 residues. With V trimmed by 1 base and J by 2 bases, 8 bases remained unmatched.

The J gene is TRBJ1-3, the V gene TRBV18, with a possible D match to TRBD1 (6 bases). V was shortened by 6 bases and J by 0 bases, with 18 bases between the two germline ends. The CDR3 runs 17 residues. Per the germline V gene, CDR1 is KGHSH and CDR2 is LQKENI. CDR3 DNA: TGTGCCAGCTCCCCCGAGGTAGGGGGGACCTCTGGAAACACCATATATTTT. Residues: CASSPEVGGTSGNTIYF.

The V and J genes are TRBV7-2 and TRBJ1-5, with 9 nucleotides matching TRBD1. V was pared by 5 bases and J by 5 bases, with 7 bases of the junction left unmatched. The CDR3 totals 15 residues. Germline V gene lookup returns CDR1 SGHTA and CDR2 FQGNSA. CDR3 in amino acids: CASSPRTGEDQPQHF. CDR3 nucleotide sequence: TGTGCCAGCAGCCCTCGGACAGGGGAGGATCAGCCCCAGCATTTT.

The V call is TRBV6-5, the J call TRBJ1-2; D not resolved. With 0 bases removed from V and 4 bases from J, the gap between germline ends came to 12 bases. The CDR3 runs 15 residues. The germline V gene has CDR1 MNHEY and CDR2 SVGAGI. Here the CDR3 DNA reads TGTGCCAGCAGTTACTCGAAGACCCATAGCTATGGCTACACCTTC. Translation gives CASSYSKTHSYGYTF.